This T cell receptor (beta chain) was identified during a study of regulatory T cells in long-lasting Graves disease. The CDR3 sequence is 15 residues long. Trimming cost V 1 base and J 0 bases, with 9 bases left between them. Time point of the sample: persistent/refractory GD, antithyroid drugs over 5 years with positive TRAb. From PBMCs, RNA was extracted and then used to make the TCR library. Collection of peripheral blood (about 10 milliliters) was done using EDTA tubes. Arm-PCR of CDR3 regions and iRepertoire HTBI primers were used to build TCR beta libraries. TCRdb re-called the multiplex PCR reads through MiXCR, storing one row per CDR3 protein. The table has about 660,000 distinct CDR3 sequences, 25% to 30% seen once.

The chain couples TRBV12-3 or TRBV12-4 to TRBJ1-1, with D uncertain. This sequence originates from a female donor with Graves disease. Sequencing was performed on peripheral blood mononuclear cells (PBMCs), taken when the disease was refractory, from a patient treated with antithyroid drugs. The DNA of the CDR3 is TGTGCCAGCAGTTTAGGACGGAGCTTGAACACTGAAGCTTTCTTT. Protein product: CASSLGRSLNTEAFF.